This is a list of T cell receptor beta chains from one sample in a study of blood T cells in healthy people across ages. MiXCR was run by TCRdb on the 5' RACE reads, yielding one entry per CDR3 protein. The sample includes roughly 1,300,000 distinct CDR3 sequences, roughly 59% of them seen just once. The sequenced sample was blood. These receptors were collected from a man aged 18 to 30 in good health. Both conserved end residues are trimmed from each CDR3. Each record gives: D gene, J gene, V gene, CDR3 protein. D genes are given only for firm matches.

D: -
J: TRBJ2-7
V: TRBV12-3/TRBV12-4
CDR3: ASTWDPLAYEQY

D: -
J: TRBJ2-3
V: TRBV7-9
CDR3: ASSPSGTYTDTQY

D: -
J: -
V: TRBV21-1
CDR3: ASSSRRGKKYEQY

D: TRBD2
J: TRBJ2-5
V: TRBV2
CDR3: ATAGTRKETQY

D: TRBD2
J: TRBJ2-5
V: TRBV29-1
CDR3: SVTQGLAGPQETQY

D: -
J: TRBJ2-7
V: TRBV7-7
CDR3: ASSLGTSKAPYEQY

D: -
J: TRBJ2-1
V: TRBV27
CDR3: ASSLGGGPSYNEQF

D: -
J: TRBJ2-1
V: TRBV24-1
CDR3: ATSRRLNAEQF

D: -
J: TRBJ1-1
V: TRBV11-1
CDR3: ASSLGLRGGTEAF

D: -
J: TRBJ2-2
V: TRBV6-5
CDR3: ASSQTQGSGELF

D: TRBD2
J: TRBJ2-1
V: TRBV12-3/TRBV12-4
CDR3: ASSFSGIANGQF

D: -
J: TRBJ2-1
V: TRBV7-2
CDR3: ASSLEPSGEQF

D: TRBD2
J: TRBJ2-1
V: TRBV5-1
CDR3: ASSLGDYRPYNEQF

D: -
J: TRBJ2-1
V: TRBV15
CDR3: ATSVDSSSYNEQF

D: -
J: TRBJ1-1
V: TRBV29-1
CDR3: SVLHTEAF

D: -
J: TRBJ2-3
V: TRBV12-3/TRBV12-4
CDR3: ASSLRARTDTQY

D: -
J: TRBJ2-7
V: TRBV14
CDR3: ASSRRDFTSYEQY

D: -
J: TRBJ2-3
V: TRBV7-8
CDR3: ASSHQPGLRTDTQY

D: -
J: TRBJ1-5
V: TRBV20-1
CDR3: SATGLEVGGSNQPQH

D: -
J: TRBJ1-3
V: TRBV11-2
CDR3: ASSLRQESSGNTIY

D: -
J: TRBJ1-4
V: TRBV11-2
CDR3: ASSRVVWGAMELF

D: -
J: TRBJ2-5
V: TRBV20-1
CDR3: SARAGSPGGTQY

D: TRBD2
J: TRBJ2-5
V: TRBV7-9
CDR3: ASSSTSANPGLQETQY

D: -
J: -
V: TRBV9
CDR3: ASSGMENIQY

D: -
J: TRBJ2-1
V: TRBV10-3
CDR3: TISGVGDEQF

D: -
J: TRBJ2-7
V: TRBV5-1
CDR3: ASRPGAGEYEQY

D: TRBD2
J: TRBJ2-1
V: TRBV11-1
CDR3: ASSSAPGLAGHDEQF

D: -
J: TRBJ2-7
V: TRBV27
CDR3: ASSSGFISYEQY

D: -
J: TRBJ1-1
V: TRBV16
CDR3: ASSQSDLGTEAF

D: -
J: TRBJ1-2
V: TRBV10-2
CDR3: ASSEVAGSGYT

D: -
J: TRBJ2-4
V: TRBV27
CDR3: ASSVGGGRGYAKNIQY

D: TRBD1
J: TRBJ1-2
V: TRBV10-3
CDR3: AISDPGQAAGSYGYT

D: TRBD2
J: TRBJ2-1
V: TRBV20-1
CDR3: SARESGRRYNEQF

D: -
J: TRBJ2-3
V: TRBV20-1
CDR3: SPLGQPYTDTQY

D: TRBD2
J: TRBJ2-1
V: TRBV20-1
CDR3: SARGATSGSIDEQF

D: TRBD1
J: TRBJ2-4
V: TRBV4-1
CDR3: ASSQGDRLLAKNIQY

D: -
J: TRBJ1-5
V: TRBV6-2/TRBV6-3
CDR3: ASSYRQGRQPQH

D: -
J: TRBJ1-1
V: TRBV4-1
CDR3: ASSQDTALKAF

D: -
J: TRBJ1-1
V: TRBV9
CDR3: ASSVGSRMNTEAF

D: -
J: TRBJ2-1
V: TRBV3-1
CDR3: ASSQDRPINEQF

D: TRBD1
J: TRBJ2-7
V: TRBV12-3/TRBV12-4
CDR3: ASSSPDRVNEQY

D: -
J: TRBJ1-2
V: TRBV18
CDR3: ASSPLNDVGGYYGYT

D: TRBD1
J: TRBJ2-7
V: TRBV27
CDR3: ASSPDRGQYRSYEQY

D: TRBD1
J: TRBJ2-3
V: TRBV18
CDR3: ASSPPATGESDTQY

D: -
J: TRBJ1-4
V: TRBV2
CDR3: ASTAGATNEKLF

D: -
J: TRBJ2-2
V: TRBV7-2
CDR3: ASSPYRDSPNTGELF

D: -
J: TRBJ2-1
V: TRBV2
CDR3: AKSLTSRNEQF

D: TRBD1
J: TRBJ1-2
V: TRBV2
CDR3: AKLTGGGYT

D: TRBD1
J: TRBJ2-4
V: TRBV2
CDR3: ASSIRAGGGNIQY

D: -
J: TRBJ1-2
V: TRBV21-1
CDR3: ASSKRQGHGYT

D: -
J: TRBJ2-7
V: TRBV12-3/TRBV12-4
CDR3: ASSTHGQPSIYEQY

D: -
J: TRBJ2-3
V: TRBV27
CDR3: ASSGSGYTQY

D: TRBD2
J: TRBJ2-3
V: TRBV2
CDR3: ASSPVRRGSPWTQY

D: -
J: TRBJ2-5
V: TRBV7-2
CDR3: ASSFMGGGGETQY

D: -
J: -
V: TRBV6-6
CDR3: ASSYENSYEQY

D: -
J: TRBJ2-6
V: TRBV7-9
CDR3: ASSLDQISGANVLT

D: -
J: -
V: TRBV4-2
CDR3: ASSIPRGFGEQY

D: -
J: TRBJ2-7
V: TRBV29-1
CDR3: SVGGSTYEQY

D: TRBD1
J: TRBJ1-2
V: TRBV11-2
CDR3: ASSPLRLPGQGLYGYT